The 19 T cell receptor beta chains below come from one sample, sequenced in a study of cytomegalovirus exposure and HLA in healthy donors. PCR involved 60 Vbeta and 13 Jbeta primers. Sequenced by immunoSEQ multiplex PCR; TCRdb stores in-frame clones only, minus some. The sample lists about 200,000 clones, 85% occurring once. The sequencing sample was made of PBMCs. The source of these receptors is a woman aged 45-65 years in good health and CMV-seronegative.

The rearrangement links TRBV28 to TRBJ1-1; D unclear. CDR3 length: 11 residues. Germline V gene lookup returns CDR1 MDHEN and CDR2 SYDVKM. Trimming pared 6 bases from V and 14 bases from J, leaving 16 bases between. CDR3: CASSPFGELFF. DNA for the CDR3: TGTGCCAGCAGCCCATTCGGGGAGCTATTCTTT.

About this clone itself: A read error may produce the germline difference seen at one junction end. The CDR3 here is CSSSPGGLEQYF. CDR3 sequence (DNA): TGTTCCAGCAGCCCAGGGGGTTTGGAGCAGTACTTC. The rearrangement joins TRBV7-9 to TRBJ2-7; 7 positions match TRBD1. This CDR3 spans 12 amino acids. The V gene's germline CDR1 is SEHNR and CDR2 FQNEAQ (reference sequence).

The gene calls are TRBV4-3 and TRBJ2-7; the D gene is possibly TRBD1 (5 bases). The CDR3 is 15 residues long. CDR1 and CDR2 (germline): LGHNA, YSLEER. Trimming removed 0 bases from V and 3 bases from J, with 12 bases in between. CDR3 loop: CASSQEVKGIYEQYF. In DNA form, the CDR3 reads TGCGCCAGCAGCCAAGAGGTCAAGGGGATCTACGAGCAGTACTTC.

The chain is built from TRBV6-1 and TRBJ1-1; TRBD1 might be the D (5 bases). The CDR3 consists of 13 residues. Germline values: CDR1 MNHNS, CDR2 SASEGT. Trimming stripped 8 bases from V and 0 bases from J, with 10 bases between. CDR3 bases: TGTGCCAGCGTGGAAGGGGTGAACACTGAAGCTTTCTTT. The encoded protein is CASVEGVNTEAFF.

This clone was observed a single time. The chain uses TRBV7-9 and TRBJ1-5, with a possible D match to TRBD1 (5 bases). With 1 base removed from V and 0 bases from J, the gap between germline ends came to 10 bases. This CDR3 is 16 amino acids long. CDR1 and CDR2 from the germline V gene are SEHNR and FQNEAQ (reference sequence). The CDR3 bases are TGTGCCAGCAGCTTAGTAGGGGCCGTTAGCAATCAGCCCCAGCATTTT. It codes for CASSLVGAVSNQPQHF.

This clone was recorded once. One end of the junction varies from germline; a read error may be responsible. The rearrangement links TRBV4-3 to TRBJ2-7, with TRBD2 as a possible D gene (6 bases). From germline, CDR1 is LGHNA and CDR2 YSLEER. The CDR3 is 14 residues long. The CDR3 DNA sequence: TGCGCCAGCAGCCAAAACCCGGCCGGGACTCCTTTCCTCTTC. It yields the protein CASSQNPAGTPFLF.

This chain uses TRBV25-1 with TRBJ1-4, with TRBD1 identical over 7 bases. The germline CDR1 and CDR2 sequences are MGHDK and SYGVNS. The J segment lost 13 bases and the V segment lost 3 bases, leaving 5 bases of the junction unmatched. CDR3 length: 12 amino acids. CDR3 in amino acids: CASSDSRDRLFF. The CDR3 DNA follows: TGTGCCAGCAGTGACTCCAGGGACAGACTGTTTTTT.

V and J are TRBV19 and TRBJ1-1; TRBD1 agrees at 12 bases. Unmatched junction bases numbered 9, after V lost 7 bases and J lost 6 bases. CDR3 size: 15 residues. The germline CDR1 and CDR2 sequences are LNHDA and SQIVND (reference sequence). The CDR3 reads CASKGGQGAPAEAFF. The CDR3 DNA reads as TGTGCCAGTAAGGGGGGACAGGGGGCGCCGGCTGAAGCTTTCTTT.

Here the CDR3 reads CASTNRGVDTEAFF. In DNA, the CDR3 is TGTGCCAGCACCAACAGGGGGGTCGACACTGAAGCTTTCTTT. V usage is TRBV6-1 and J usage is TRBJ1-1, with 8 bases that match TRBD1. This CDR3 is 14 amino acids long. Germline assignment: CDR1 MNHNS and CDR2 SASEGT. Unmatched junction bases numbered 7, after V lost 7 bases and J lost 3 bases.

This chain uses TRBV11-2 with TRBJ2-7; TRBD2 is a possible D gene (7 bases). CDR3 length: 15 amino acids. Trimming left V 3 bases short and J 2 bases short, with 14 bases between. The germline gives CDR1 SGHAT, CDR2 FQNNGV. This CDR3 is CASSFGGGATYEQYF. The CDR3 coding sequence is TGTGCCAGCAGCTTCGGAGGGGGGGCGACCTACGAGCAGTACTTC.

DNA for the CDR3: TGTGCCAGCAGTTCTGAGGAGGCCAGCACAGATACGCAGTATTTT. This gives the protein CASSSEEASTDTQYF. The rearrangement uses TRBV28 and TRBJ2-3; D might be TRBD2 (5 bases). The CDR3 loop spans 15 amino acids. Germline CDR1 and CDR2: MDHEN and SYDVKM. V was trimmed by 4 bases and J by 0 bases, leaving 11 bases between them. Supplemented by reference TRBV28 and TRBJ2-3, the full variable domain reads DVKVTQSSRYLVKRTGEKVFLECVQDMDHENMFWYRQDPGLGLRLIYFSYDVKMKEKGDIPEGYSVSREKKERFSLILESASTNQTSMYLCASSSEEASTDTQYFGPGTRLTVL.

The chain uses TRBV27 and TRBJ1-4; D perhaps matches TRBD1 (6 bases). The CDR3 loop spans 16 amino acids. Germline CDR1 MNHEY, CDR2 SMNVEV (reference sequence). V lost 1 base and J lost 2, with 11 bases in between. The CDR3 coding sequence is TGTGCCAGCAGTTTATGGGCCAGGGGTACTAATGAAAAACTGTTTTTT. This encodes CASSLWARGTNEKLFF.

This chain connects TRBV7-2 to TRBJ2-5; weak D call: TRBD2 (6 bases). The CDR3 extends over 17 amino acids. The ends were cut back, 2 bases at V and 5 bases at J, with 21 bases in the middle. Germline V gene sequence: CDR1 SGHTA, CDR2 FQGNSA. CDR3 DNA sequence: TGTGCCAGCAGCTTACCCCTAACCGGGACTGGTCAGGAGACCCAGTACTTC. Translating gives CASSLPLTGTGQETQYF.

The rearrangement uses TRBV29-1 and TRBJ1-5; 9 nucleotides line up with TRBD1. The CDR3 has 15 amino acids. The J segment lost 1 base and the V segment lost 6 bases, leaving 7 bases of the junction unmatched. CDR1 is SQVTM and CDR2 is ANQGSEA in the germline V gene. CDR3 amino acids: CSVSPGTGSNQPQHF. The CDR3 bases are TGCAGCGTAAGCCCTGGGACAGGGAGCAATCAGCCCCAGCATTTT.

This clone was detected only a few times. The CDR3 DNA sequence: TGTGCCAGCAGCTTGTTTCAGGGGAAGGAGACCCAGTACTTC. It translates to CASSLFQGKETQYF. The chain is built from TRBV7-2 and TRBJ2-5, with a weak D call TRBD1 (6 bases). Germline V CDR1 and CDR2: SGHTA, FQGNSA. V was cut by 3 bases and J by 5 bases, with 13 bases left in between. The CDR3 runs 14 residues.

This chain connects TRBV21-1 to TRBJ2-5; the table calls TRBD2, which could not be checked here. TRBV21-1 is marked as a pseudogene. The CDR3 consists of 16 residues. As DNA, the CDR3 is TGTGCCAGCAGCAAAAGAGCTAGCGGCTACCAAGAGACCCAGTACTTC. This codes for CASSKRASGYQETQYF.

The chain uses TRBV7-2 and TRBJ2-3, with TRBD1 identical over 7 bases. V lost 2 bases and J lost 8; bases outside the gene matches: 13. The CDR3 runs to 16 residues. CDR1 is SGHTA, CDR2 FQGNSA, per germline. CDR3 bases: TGTGCCAGCAGCTTATCTAAATCTCAGGGGGTGGGTACGCAGTATTTT. The encoded protein is CASSLSKSQGVGTQYF. The full variable domain, its missing parts supplied by reference TRBV7-2 and TRBJ2-3, is GAGVSQSPSNKVTEKGKDVELRCDPISGHTALYWYRQSLGQGLEFLIYFQGNSAPDKSGLPSDRFSAERTGGSVSTLTIQRTQQEDSAVYLCASSLSKSQGVGTQYFGPGTRLTVL.

The V call is TRBV19, the J call TRBJ2-3; TRBD2 matches at 13 bases. J gave up 0 bases and V 5 bases, and 11 bases lay outside the gene matches. Germline lookup yields CDR1 LNHDA and CDR2 SQIVND (reference sequence). The CDR3 loop spans 19 amino acids. The CDR3 here is CASSRRVTSGRTSTDTQYF. CDR3 bases: TGTGCCAGTAGTCGCCGGGTGACTAGCGGGAGGACTAGCACAGATACGCAGTATTTT. Variable domain in full (rest from reference TRBV19 and TRBJ2-3): DGGITQSPKYLFRKEGQNVTLSCEQNLNHDAMYWYRQDPGQGLRLIYYSQIVNDFQKGDIAEGYSVSREKKESFPLTVTSAQKNPTAFYLCASSRRVTSGRTSTDTQYFGPGTRLTVL.

V gene TRBV28 combines with J gene TRBJ1-2; 7 positions match TRBD1. CDR3 length: 13 amino acids. Germline-derived CDR1 and CDR2 are MDHEN and SYDVKM. After removal of 4 bases from V and 8 bases from J, the junction contained 7 bases not matched to a gene. For the CDR3, the DNA is TGTGCCAGCAGTTCCGACAGGGTGGAAGGCTACACCTTC. It yields the protein CASSSDRVEGYTF.